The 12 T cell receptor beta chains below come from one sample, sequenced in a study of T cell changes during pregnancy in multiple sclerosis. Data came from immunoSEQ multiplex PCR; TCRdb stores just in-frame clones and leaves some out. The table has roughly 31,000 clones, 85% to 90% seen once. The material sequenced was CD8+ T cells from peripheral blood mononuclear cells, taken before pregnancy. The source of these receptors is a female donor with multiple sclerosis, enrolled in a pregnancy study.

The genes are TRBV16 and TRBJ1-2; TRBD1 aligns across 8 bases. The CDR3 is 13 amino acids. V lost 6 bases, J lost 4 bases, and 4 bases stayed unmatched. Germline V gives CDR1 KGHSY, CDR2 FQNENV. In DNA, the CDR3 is TGTGCCAGCAGACCCGACAGGGGCTATGGCTACACCTTC. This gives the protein CASRPDRGYGYTF.

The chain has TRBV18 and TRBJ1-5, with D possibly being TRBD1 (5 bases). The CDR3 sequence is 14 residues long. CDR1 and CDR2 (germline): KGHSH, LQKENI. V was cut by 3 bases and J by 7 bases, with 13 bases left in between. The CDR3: CASSPQGVGQPQHF. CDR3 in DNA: TGTGCCAGCTCACCCCAGGGTGTTGGGCAGCCCCAGCATTTT.

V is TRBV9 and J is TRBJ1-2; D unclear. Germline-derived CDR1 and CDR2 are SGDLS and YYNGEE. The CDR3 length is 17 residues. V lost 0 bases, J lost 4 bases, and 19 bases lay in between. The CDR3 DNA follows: TGTGCCAGCAGCGTAGCTCTACAGATTACCACCTCCTATGGCTACACCTTC. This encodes CASSVALQITTSYGYTF.

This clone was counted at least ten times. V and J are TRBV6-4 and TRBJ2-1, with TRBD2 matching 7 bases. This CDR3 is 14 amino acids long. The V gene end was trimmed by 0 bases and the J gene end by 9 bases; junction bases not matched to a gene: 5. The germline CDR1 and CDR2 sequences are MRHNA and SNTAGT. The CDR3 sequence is CASSDSTSPGEQFF. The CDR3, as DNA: TGTGCCAGCAGTGACTCGACTAGCCCCGGTGAGCAGTTCTTC.

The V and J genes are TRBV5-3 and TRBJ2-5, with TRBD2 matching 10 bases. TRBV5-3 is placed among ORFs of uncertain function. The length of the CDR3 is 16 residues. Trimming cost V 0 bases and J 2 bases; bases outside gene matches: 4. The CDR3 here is CARSLAGTSVQETQYF. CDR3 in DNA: TGTGCCAGAAGCTTGGCAGGGACTAGCGTTCAAGAGACCCAGTACTTC.

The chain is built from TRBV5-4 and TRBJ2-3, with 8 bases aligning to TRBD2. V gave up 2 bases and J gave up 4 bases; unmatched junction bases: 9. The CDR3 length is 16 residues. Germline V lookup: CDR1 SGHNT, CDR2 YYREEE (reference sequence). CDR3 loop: CASSFLGLEFSDTQYF. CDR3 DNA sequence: TGTGCCAGCAGCTTCCTGGGACTAGAATTTTCAGATACGCAGTATTTT.

The DNA for the CDR3 is TGTGCCACCAGCAGTCGCCAGGGCTCTGTCTACGAGCAGTACTTC. The encoded protein is CATSSRQGSVYEQYF. The gene calls are TRBV15 and TRBJ2-7; D may be TRBD1 (5 bases). The length of the CDR3 is 15 residues. V lost 3 bases and J 3 bases, leaving 15 bases between the germline ends. Germline V CDR1 and CDR2: LNHNV, YYDKDF (reference sequence).

For the CDR3, the DNA is TGTGCCAGTAGTATAGGAGCGGGGACGGATACGCAGTATTTT. Translation: CASSIGAGTDTQYF. The genes are TRBV19 and TRBJ2-3; 7 bases agree with TRBD2. Germline CDR1 is LNHDA and CDR2 is SQIVND (reference sequence). There are 14 residues in the CDR3. Losses at the gene ends were 1 base for V and 6 bases for J; bases not matched to a gene: 4.

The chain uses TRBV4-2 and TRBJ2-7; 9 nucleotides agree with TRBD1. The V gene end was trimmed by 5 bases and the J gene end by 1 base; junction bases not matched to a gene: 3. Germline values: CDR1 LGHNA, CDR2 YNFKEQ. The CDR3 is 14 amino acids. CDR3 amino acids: CASSLQGASYEQYF. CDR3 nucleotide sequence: TGTGCCAGCAGCTTACAGGGGGCGTCCTACGAGCAGTACTTC.

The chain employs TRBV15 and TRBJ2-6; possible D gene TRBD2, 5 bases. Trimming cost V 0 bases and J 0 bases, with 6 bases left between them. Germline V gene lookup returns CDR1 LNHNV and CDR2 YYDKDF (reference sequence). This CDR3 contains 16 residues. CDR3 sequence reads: CATSRDAGSGANVLTF. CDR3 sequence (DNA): TGTGCCACCAGCAGAGATGCGGGCTCTGGGGCCAACGTCCTGACTTTC. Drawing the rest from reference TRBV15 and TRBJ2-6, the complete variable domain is DAMVIQNPRYQVTQFGKPVTLSCSQTLNHNVMYWYQQKSSQAPKLLFHYYDKDFNNEADTPDNFQSRRPNTSFCFLDIRSPGLGDTAMYLCATSRDAGSGANVLTFGAGSRLTVL.

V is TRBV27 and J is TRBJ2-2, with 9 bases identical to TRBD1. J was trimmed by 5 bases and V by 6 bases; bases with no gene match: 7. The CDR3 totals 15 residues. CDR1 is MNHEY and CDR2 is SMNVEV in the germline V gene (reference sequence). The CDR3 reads CASRPGQGLTGELFF. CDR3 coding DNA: TGTGCCAGCAGACCGGGACAGGGTCTTACCGGGGAGCTGTTTTTT.

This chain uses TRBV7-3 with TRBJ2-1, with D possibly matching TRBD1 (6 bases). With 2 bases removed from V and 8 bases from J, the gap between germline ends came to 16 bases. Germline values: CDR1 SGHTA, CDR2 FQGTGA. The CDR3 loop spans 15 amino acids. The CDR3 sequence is CASSLGGSPIDEQFF. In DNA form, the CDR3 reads TGTGCCAGCAGCTTAGGGGGCTCTCCCATCGATGAGCAGTTCTTC.